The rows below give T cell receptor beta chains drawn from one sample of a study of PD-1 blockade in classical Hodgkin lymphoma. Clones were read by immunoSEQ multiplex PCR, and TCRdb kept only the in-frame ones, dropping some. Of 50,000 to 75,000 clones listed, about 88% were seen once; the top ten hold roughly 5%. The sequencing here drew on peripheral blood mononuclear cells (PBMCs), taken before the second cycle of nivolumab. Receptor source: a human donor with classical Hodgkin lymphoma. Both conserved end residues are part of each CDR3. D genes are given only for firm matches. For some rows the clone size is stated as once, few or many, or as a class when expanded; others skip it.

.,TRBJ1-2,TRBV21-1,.,CARLVPTAKWAKSNNYGYTF,TGTGCCCGACTAGTCCCGACAGCAAAGTGGGCTAAATCCAATAACTATGGCTACACCTTC
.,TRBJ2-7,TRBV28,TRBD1,CASRLSGQTLKPYF,TGTGCCAGCAGGCTATCGGGACAGACTTTAAAGCCGTACTTC
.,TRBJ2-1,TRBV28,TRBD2,CASSLSGGDYNEQFF,TGTGCCAGCAGTCTTAGCGGGGGGGACTACAATGAGCAGTTCTTC
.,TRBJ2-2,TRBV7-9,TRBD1,CASSSDRHTGELFF,TGTGCCAGCAGCTCGGACAGGCACACCGGGGAGCTGTTTTTT
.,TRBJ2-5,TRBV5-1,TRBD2,CASSLGGAETQYF,TGCGCCAGCAGCCTCGGGGGGGCCGAGACCCAGTACTTC
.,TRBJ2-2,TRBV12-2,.,CASRLGWDTGELFF,TGTGCAAGTCGCTTAGGATGGGACACCGGGGAGCTGTTTTTT
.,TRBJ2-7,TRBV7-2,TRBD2,CASSWSVGGDYEQYF,TGTGCCAGCAGCTGGTCTGTCGGGGGGGATTACGAGCAGTACTTC
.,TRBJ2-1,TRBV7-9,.,CASSFGRTNNEQFF,TGTGCCAGCAGCTTTGGCAGGACAAACAATGAGCAGTTCTTC
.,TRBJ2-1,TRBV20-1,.,CSKAINNEQFF,TGCTCAAAGGCGATTAACAATGAGCAGTTCTTC
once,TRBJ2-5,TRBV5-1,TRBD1,CASSLTGQGFETQYF,TGCGCCAGCAGCTTGACGGGACAGGGATTCGAGACCCAGTACTTC
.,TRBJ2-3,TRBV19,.,CASLDSPGGTDTQYF,TGTGCCAGCCTGGACAGCCCCGGAGGCACAGATACGCAGTATTTT
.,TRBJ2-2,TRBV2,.,CASSEALQAGELFF,TGTGCCAGCAGTGAAGCGCTTCAGGCCGGGGAGCTGTTTTTT
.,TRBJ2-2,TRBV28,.,CASSPGGQAGELFF,TGTGCCAGCAGTCCCGGAGGGCAGGCCGGGGAGCTGTTTTTT
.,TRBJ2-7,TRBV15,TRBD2,CATSRVGLAGFYEQYF,TGTGCCACCAGCAGAGTTGGACTAGCGGGGTTCTACGAGCAGTACTTC
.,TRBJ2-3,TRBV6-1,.,CASIPSTDTQYF,TGTGCCAGCATCCCGTCAACAGATACGCAGTATTTT
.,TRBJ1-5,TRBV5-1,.,CASSLDGQSSNQPQHF,TGCGCCAGCAGCTTGGATGGACAGTCTAGCAATCAGCCCCAGCATTTT
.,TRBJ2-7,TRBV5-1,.,CASSLGWTDAYEQYF,TGCGCCAGCAGCTTGGGTTGGACGGATGCCTACGAGCAGTACTTC
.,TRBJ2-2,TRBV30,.,CAWSPPGGELFF,TGTGCCTGGAGCCCCCCGGGCGGGGAGCTGTTTTTT
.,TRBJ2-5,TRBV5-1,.,CASSWPDQETQYF,TGCGCCAGCAGCTGGCCGGATCAAGAGACCCAGTACTTC
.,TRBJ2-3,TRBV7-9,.,CASSLGLNTDTQYF,TGTGCCAGCAGCTTAGGGCTAAACACAGATACGCAGTATTTT
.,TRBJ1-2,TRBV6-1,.,CASSDRIREGYTF,TGTGCCAGCAGTGATCGTATAAGGGAGGGCTACACCTTC
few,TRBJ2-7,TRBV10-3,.,CAISETSTYEQYF,TGTGCCATCAGTGAGACTTCCACCTACGAGCAGTACTTC
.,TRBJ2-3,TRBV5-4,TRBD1,CASRRTGGTDTQYF,TGTGCCAGCAGAAGGACAGGGGGAACAGATACGCAGTATTTT
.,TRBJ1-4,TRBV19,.,CASRLGRANEKLFF,TGTGCCAGTCGGTTGGGCAGAGCTAATGAAAAACTGTTTTTT
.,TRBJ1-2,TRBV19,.,CASPLLGKHGYTF,TGTGCCAGCCCCCTGTTAGGGAAACATGGCTACACCTTC
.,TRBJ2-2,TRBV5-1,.,CASSLVRQGITGELFF,TGCGCCAGCAGCTTGGTCCGCCAGGGGATCACCGGGGAGCTGTTTTTT
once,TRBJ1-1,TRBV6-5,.,CASRVGAEAFF,TGTGCCAGCAGGGTGGGGGCGGAAGCTTTCTTT
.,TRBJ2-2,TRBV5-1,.,CASSFLAQGNTGELFF,TGCGCCAGCAGCTTTCTCGCTCAGGGGAACACCGGGGAGCTGTTTTTT
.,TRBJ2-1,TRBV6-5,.,CASSLGVREQFF,TGTGCCAGCAGTCTAGGGGTACGGGAGCAGTTCTTC
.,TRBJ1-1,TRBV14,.,CASSLNVDYHTEAFF,TGTGCCAGCAGCCTCAATGTAGACTACCACACTGAAGCTTTCTTT
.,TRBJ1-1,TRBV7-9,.,CASSLASTEAFF,TGTGCCAGCAGCTTGGCTAGCACTGAAGCTTTCTTT
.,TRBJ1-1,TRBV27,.,CASSPQGSMIVTEAFF,TGTGCCAGCAGTCCACAAGGGTCCATGATTGTTACTGAAGCTTTCTTT
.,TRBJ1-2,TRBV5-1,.,CASSRDPPGGYTF,TGCGCCAGCAGCCGCGACCCTCCCGGTGGCTACACCTTC
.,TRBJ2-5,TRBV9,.,CASSGSLGQQETQYF,TGTGCCAGCAGCGGAAGCCTCGGACAGCAAGAGACCCAGTACTTC
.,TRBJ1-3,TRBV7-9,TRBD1,CAGGTVGNTIYF,TGTGCCGGAGGGACAGTCGGAAACACCATATATTTT
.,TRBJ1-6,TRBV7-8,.,CASSPGPSPLHF,TGTGCCAGCAGCCCAGGGCCATCACCCCTCCACTTT
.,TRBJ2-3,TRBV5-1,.,CASSLASRDTDTQYF,TGCGCCAGCAGCTTGGCTAGCAGAGACACAGATACGCAGTATTTT
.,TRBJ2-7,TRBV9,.,CASSFSSGSYEQYF,TGTGCCAGCAGCTTTAGCTCGGGGTCCTACGAGCAGTACTTC